This T cell receptor beta chain was found in a study of blood T cell repertoires in COVID-19. On the study more broadly: Sample material is recorded as cDNA or gDNA derived from T cells, B-cell-depleted T cells, or PBMCs.

Authors' methods: Amplification of reference gene primers provided the estimated nucleated cell counts. The table came from immunoSEQ multiplex PCR; TCRdb's copy has only in-frame clones and leaves some out. The DNA was the basis for D and trimming; V, J and clone size are from that table. The sample has more than 200,000 clones, 65% to 80% seen once. Specimen: peripheral blood. The sequence was collected from a woman aged 40 to 50 with active or convalescent COVID-19.

CDR3 amino acids: CASSSMGGDTEAFF. The CDR3 nucleotides read TGTGCCAGCAGTTCCATGGGGGGGGACACTGAAGCTTTCTTT. The chain is built from TRBV2 and TRBJ1-1; D perhaps matches TRBD1 (5 bases). Germline CDR1 reads SNHLY; CDR2 reads FYNNEI. V was shortened by 5 bases and J by 3 bases, with 13 bases between the two germline ends. The CDR3 is 14 residues long.